The 22 T cell receptor beta chains presented below share a single source sample, sequenced in a study of cytomegalovirus exposure and HLA in healthy donors. Here immunoSEQ multiplex PCR was the method, and the copy in TCRdb shows in-frame clones only, minus some. The sample contains around 400,000 clones, more than 80% of which appear only once. The sample consisted of PBMCs. Receptors were obtained from a young woman in good health and CMV-seronegative.

This sequence joins TRBV2 and TRBJ2-1; TRBD2 aligns across 10 bases. The J segment lost 6 bases and the V segment lost 9 bases, leaving 8 bases of the junction unmatched. This CDR3 has 14 residues. Germline CDR1 and CDR2: SNHLY and FYNNEI. The CDR3 protein is CARGGTSVSNEQFF. The CDR3 region has the DNA TGTGCCAGGGGAGGGACTAGCGTCTCCAATGAGCAGTTCTTC.

The V call is TRBV7-9, the J call TRBJ2-7, with 9 bases fitting TRBD2. V was clipped by 4 bases and J by 4 bases; unmatched bases: 17. The CDR3 length is 18 residues. The germline V gene has CDR1 SEHNR and CDR2 FQNEAQ (reference sequence). The CDR3 spells CASSSYRDILAGRYEQYF. In DNA form, the CDR3 reads TGTGCCAGCAGCTCATACCGGGACATCCTAGCGGGAAGGTACGAGCAGTACTTC.

This chain joins TRBV28 and TRBJ2-2, with TRBD2 matching 7 bases. Germline V gene data show CDR1 as MDHEN and CDR2 as SYDVKM. The trim removed 2 bases at V and 6 bases at J, leaving 3 bases unmatched. CDR3 length: 14 residues. CDR3 residues: CASSLAGDSGELFF. Written as DNA, the CDR3 is TGTGCCAGCAGTTTAGCGGGGGATTCCGGGGAGCTGTTTTTT.

The chain uses TRBV29-1 and TRBJ2-7; TRBD2 matches 10 bases. From germline, CDR1 is SQVTM and CDR2 ANQGSEA. This CDR3 spans 16 amino acids. V was pared by 6 bases and J by 5 bases, with 16 bases of the junction left unmatched. The CDR3 here is CSVSPRLAGVGHEQYF. The CDR3 nucleotides read TGCAGCGTCTCCCCGCGCCTAGCGGGAGTAGGCCACGAGCAGTACTTC.

This CDR3 reads CASSETTGLAGELFF. The CDR3 DNA is TGTGCCAGCAGCGAAACCACAGGGCTCGCCGGGGAGCTGTTTTTT. The chain employs TRBV2 and TRBJ2-2; D possibly corresponds to TRBD1 (6 bases). Trimming stripped 6 bases from V and 6 bases from J, with 17 bases between. This CDR3 is 15 amino acids long. Per germline, CDR1 SNHLY and CDR2 FYNNEI. Drawing the rest from reference TRBV2 and TRBJ2-2, the complete variable domain is EPEVTQTPSHQVTQMGQEVILRCVPISNHLYFYWYRQILGQKVEFLVSFYNNEISEKSEIFDDQFSVERPDGSNFTLKIRSTKLEDSAMYFCASSETTGLAGELFFGEGSRLTVL.

The chain uses TRBV7-9 and TRBJ2-2; D is possibly TRBD1 (6 bases). Germline CDR1 SEHNR, CDR2 FQNEAQ (reference sequence). This CDR3 has 16 amino acids. Trimming took 4 bases from V and 0 from J, leaving 12 bases between them. The CDR3 region is CASSSGDTSNTGELFF. CDR3 bases: TGTGCCAGCAGCTCAGGGGACACCTCGAACACCGGGGAGCTGTTTTTT.

Written as DNA, the CDR3 is TGTGCCAGCAGCTCCGGGATTATCGGCTCCTACGAGCAGTACTTC. Translated: CASSSGIIGSYEQYF. The chain couples TRBV14 to TRBJ2-7; tentatively, D is TRBD2 (5 bases). The V and J ends lost 5 bases and 0 bases respectively, with 14 bases between them. This CDR3 comprises 15 residues. The V gene's germline CDR1 is SGHDN and CDR2 FVKESK.

The chain joins TRBV7-3 to TRBJ2-3; TRBD2 matches 8 bases. CDR3 length equals 13 residues. Per the germline V gene, CDR1 is SGHTA and CDR2 is FQGTGA. Trimming took 6 bases from V and 5 from J; bases not matched to a gene: 4. The CDR3 region is CASSPTSGDTQYF. The CDR3 DNA sequence: TGTGCCAGCAGTCCCACTAGCGGAGATACGCAGTATTTT. Variable domain in full (rest from reference TRBV7-3 and TRBJ2-3): GAGVSQTPSNKVTEKGKYVELRCDPISGHTALYWYRQSLGQGPEFLIYFQGTGAADDSGLPNDRFFAVRPEGSVSTLKIQRTERGDSAVYLCASSPTSGDTQYFGPGTRLTVL.

This clone has just one count. V usage is TRBV6-5 and J usage is TRBJ1-1; 7 bases agree with TRBD1. J lost 3 bases, V lost 5 bases, and 6 bases had no gene match. The CDR3 totals 14 residues. Germline-derived CDR1 and CDR2 are MNHEY and SVGAGI. The CDR3: CASSPVTGDTEAFF. The CDR3 DNA is TGTGCCAGCAGTCCAGTAACAGGGGACACTGAAGCTTTCTTT.

The chain uses TRBV10-1 and TRBJ1-4; D is uncertain. The CDR3 has 14 residues. Germline V gene lookup returns CDR1 WNHNN and CDR2 SYGVQD (reference sequence). Trimming stripped 2 bases from V and 3 bases from J, with 7 bases between. In nucleotides, the CDR3 is TGCGCCAGCAGTGAGAGTTCGGCTAATGAAAAACTGTTTTTT. Encoded protein: CASSESSANEKLFF.

This clone was seen more than once but under ten times. The chain joins TRBV10-1 to TRBJ1-4; D is ambiguous. The CDR3 covers 12 residues. V was shortened by 4 bases and J by 8 bases, with 8 bases between the two germline ends. CDR1 is WNHNN and CDR2 is SYGVQD in the germline V gene (reference sequence). The CDR3 nucleotides are TGCGCCAGCAGTGCTCCGGGAGAAAAACTGTTTTTT. It specifies CASSAPGEKLFF.

This clone showed up just a few times. The CDR3 nucleotides are TGCGCCAGCAGTGACGAGGGAGGGTACGAGCAGTACTTC. Translated, it gives CASSDEGGYEQYF. The rearrangement links TRBV10-2 to TRBJ2-7; 7 positions match TRBD2. Germline assignment: CDR1 WSHSY and CDR2 SAAADI. The trim removed 3 bases at V and 4 bases at J, leaving 3 bases unmatched. The CDR3 contains 13 residues.

The chain joins TRBV27 to TRBJ2-1, with 8 bases aligning to TRBD2. Germline trimming cut 7 bases from V and 3 bases from J; bases unmatched to any gene: 20. Germline CDR1 reads MNHEY; CDR2 reads SMNVEV (reference sequence). CDR3 length: 19 amino acids. The CDR3 coding sequence is TGTGCCAGCACCTTTCTCTCTGATACAGCGGGACTAGGCTACAATGAGCAGTTCTTC. Amino acids: CASTFLSDTAGLGYNEQFF.

The chain employs TRBV27 and TRBJ1-2, with TRBD1 as a possible D gene (5 bases). This CDR3 is 14 amino acids long. The V end was cut by 6 bases, the J end by 7 bases, with 18 bases between. Germline values: CDR1 MNHEY, CDR2 SMNVEV (reference sequence). CDR3 DNA: TGTGCCAGCAGCCAAGGGGTCGGAAGGGCTGGCTACACCTTC. This translates into CASSQGVGRAGYTF.

The chain combines TRBV18 with TRBJ1-2; a weak D match, TRBD1 (5 bases). The CDR3 has 13 residues. The V gene lost 6 bases and the J gene lost 1 base, with 9 bases spanning the gap. Germline V gene data show CDR1 as KGHSH and CDR2 as LQKENI. The CDR3 DNA reads TGTGCCAGCTCCCCGGGACTTAACTATGGCTACACCTTC. This encodes CASSPGLNYGYTF.

This clone was found once. The rearrangement links TRBV2 to TRBJ2-1, with 10 positions matching TRBD1. CDR3 length equals 15 residues. CDR1 and CDR2 (germline): SNHLY, FYNNEI. With V trimmed by 5 bases and J by 7 bases, 8 bases remained unmatched. In nucleotides, the CDR3 is TGTGCCAGCAGTCCCGGACAGGGGGGTTGGAATGAGCAGTTCTTC. As protein: CASSPGQGGWNEQFF.

This clone was found once. The V gene is TRBV2, the J gene TRBJ2-7; TRBD2 matches at 14 bases. This CDR3 contains 17 residues. CDR1 is SNHLY and CDR2 is FYNNEI in the germline V gene. With V trimmed by 3 bases and J by 1 base, 5 bases remained unmatched. This CDR3 is CASSEAGLAGGSYEQYF. The CDR3 DNA follows: TGTGCCAGCAGTGAGGCCGGACTAGCGGGGGGATCCTACGAGCAGTACTTC.

V and J are TRBV7-9 and TRBJ1-2; D perhaps matches TRBD1 (6 bases). The CDR3 runs 15 residues. The germline CDR1 and CDR2 sequences are SEHNR and FQNEAQ (reference sequence). V was clipped by 1 base and J by 4 bases, with 13 bases between them. The DNA for the CDR3 is TGTGCCAGCAGCTTAGGGGACATTTGGAGCTATGGCTACACCTTC. Protein product: CASSLGDIWSYGYTF. The complete variable domain, with remaining parts taken from reference TRBV7-9 and TRBJ1-2, reads DTGVSQNPRHKITKRGQNVTFRCDPISEHNRLYWYRQTLGQGPEFLTYFQNEAQLEKSRLLSDRFSAERPKGSFSTLEIQRTEQGDSAMYLCASSLGDIWSYGYTFGSGTRLTVV.

The chain recombines TRBV2 with TRBJ2-1; maybe TRBD2 (6 bases). Germline V gene sequence: CDR1 SNHLY, CDR2 FYNNEI. The CDR3 contains 15 residues. Trimming took 2 bases from V and 7 from J, leaving 15 bases between them. CDR3 bases: TGTGCCAGCAGTGAAAGGCGGGGAAACGAGAATGAGCAGTTCTTC. Its translation: CASSERRGNENEQFF.

This chain uses TRBV7-9 with TRBJ2-7, with 9 bases fitting TRBD1. The CDR3 covers 15 residues. Germline V lookup: CDR1 SEHNR, CDR2 FQNEAQ (reference sequence). V shed 1 base, J shed 2 bases, and the junction held 3 bases outside the gene matches. The CDR3 DNA is TGTGCCAGCAGCTTAGGGGACAGGGAGCCCTACGAGCAGTACTTC. Its translation: CASSLGDREPYEQYF.

This clone was found once. The rearrangement uses TRBV12-5 and TRBJ1-1; no clear D. The CDR3 sequence is 14 residues long. The germline gives CDR1 LGHNT, CDR2 FRNRAP. V shed 7 bases and J shed 4 bases, with 16 bases lying between them. This CDR3 reads CASATGYAATEAFF. CDR3 DNA: TGTGCTAGTGCAACGGGGTACGCAGCCACTGAAGCTTTCTTT.

This chain connects TRBV10-3 to TRBJ2-1; 12 nucleotides agree with TRBD1. The V gene end was trimmed by 7 bases and the J gene end by 0 bases; junction bases not matched to a gene: 10. Germline CDR1 is ENHRY and CDR2 is SYGVKD. The CDR3 runs 18 residues. CDR3 sequence: CAIKSGQGARGSYNEQFF. In DNA, the CDR3 is TGTGCCATCAAATCGGGACAGGGGGCGCGGGGCTCCTACAATGAGCAGTTCTTC.